This TCR beta chain appears in the sequencing data of a study of T cell responses to AZD1222 COVID-19 vaccine. Study-wide points: An increase in Spike-specific TCR breadth and depth was observed after two AZD1222 doses.

A remark on this clone: Its cognate antigen is unknown.

CDR1 is SGDLS, CDR2 YYNGEE, per germline. The trim removed 0 bases at V and 5 bases at J, leaving 7 bases unmatched. This CDR3 region has 16 residues. Repertoires were generated with immunoSEQ multiplex PCR, while TCRdb's copy carries only in-frame clones and drops some. The sample includes under 200,000 clones, 75% to 95% of them seen just once. The chain combines TRBV9 with TRBJ2-1; 8 bases match TRBD2. The sequencing used peripheral blood, collected on day 0 of AZD1222 vaccination. This receptor was taken from an adult in good health. DNA for the CDR3: TGTGCCAGCAGCGTAGCTAAGGCGGGGGGCCACAATGAGCAGTTCTTC. It translates to CASSVAKAGGHNEQFF.